The 3 T cell receptor beta chains reported below all come from one sample, sequenced in a study of blood T cell repertoires in COVID-19 (dated by TCRdb to 2018 to 2020). Library method: the immunoSEQ multiplex PCR assay. The table was pulled from immuneACCESS by TCRdb, which kept in-frame rearrangements only. Such tables lose some clones; where checked, under half of the loss comes from unresolved V genes, and the rest has no known cause. The sample has about 220,000 clones on record, roughly 80% of them singletons. Together, the top ten hold approximately 1.3% of the sample. Sequencing was done on a sample of PBMCs or T cells enriched from blood (not recorded which). The source is a woman in her thirties or forties with acute COVID-19.

V usage is TRBV7-8 and J usage is TRBJ1-3; D unresolved. This CDR3 is built from 12 residues. V lost 5 bases to trimming and J lost 7 bases, with 9 bases between them. Germline V gene lookup returns CDR1 SGHVS and CDR2 FQNEAQ. The CDR3 DNA follows: TGTGCCAGCAGCCCTAATCCCAACACCATATATTTT. Its translation is CASSPNPNTIYF.

The chain is built from TRBV10-1 and TRBJ2-3; TRBD1 matches 11 bases. Germline-derived CDR1 and CDR2 are WNHNN and SYGVQD (reference sequence). The CDR3 consists of 13 residues. V lost 8 bases to trimming and J lost 7 bases; unmatched junction nucleotides: 5. The CDR3 nucleotides read TGCGCCAGCGGCCGGGACAGGGGGAATACGCAGTATTTT. Its protein is CASGRDRGNTQYF.

The rearrangement links TRBV19 to TRBJ1-2; 7 positions agree with TRBD1. The CDR3 loop spans 13 amino acids. Germline V gene data show CDR1 as LNHDA and CDR2 as SQIVND (reference sequence). V shed 7 bases and J 2 bases; nucleotides not matched to a gene: 4. CDR3: CASMKDRNYGYTF. CDR3 in DNA: TGTGCCAGTATGAAGGACAGGAACTATGGCTACACCTTC.